This TCR beta chain was captured in a study of cytomegalovirus exposure and HLA in healthy donors. The PCR ran on 60 Vbeta and 13 Jbeta primers. Measured with immunoSEQ multiplex PCR; TCRdb has only the in-frame clones, and not every one. The sample has some 120,000 clones, roughly 80% seen once. This sequence was found in a young man in good health and CMV-seropositive. Sequencing was carried out using PBMCs.

CDR3 region: CASSSGTGGSLYGYTF. The CDR3 DNA is TGTGCCAGCAGCTCAGGGACAGGGGGCTCCCTATATGGCTACACCTTC. The chain combines TRBV5-5 with TRBJ1-2, with TRBD1 matching 12 bases. This CDR3 has 16 amino acids. The germline CDR1 and CDR2 sequences are SGHKS and YYEKEE (reference sequence). V shed 3 bases and J 5 bases; nucleotides not matched to a gene: 8.